What follows are 25 T cell receptor beta chains derived from one specimen sequenced in a study of blood T cell repertoires in COVID-19. Data came from immunoSEQ multiplex PCR; TCRdb stores just in-frame clones and leaves some out. The sample has some 100,000 clones, approximately 86% seen once. The sequenced sample consisted of PBMCs or T cells enriched from blood (not recorded which). These TCRs come from a woman between 45 and 65 years old who had recovered from COVID-19.

This clone occurred a few times. The V and J genes are TRBV7-9 and TRBJ1-6, with D perhaps matching TRBD1 (6 bases). CDR3 length: 17 amino acids. Per germline, CDR1 SEHNR and CDR2 FQNEAQ (reference sequence). The ends were cut back, 5 bases at V and 8 bases at J, with 22 bases in the middle. CDR3 in amino acids: CASSPRSIGGWDSPLHF. As DNA, the CDR3 is TGTGCCAGCAGCCCTCGGTCCATTGGGGGCTGGGATTCACCCCTCCACTTT.

In DNA form, the CDR3 reads TGTGCCACCAGTCTAGCGGGAGTGAACACCGGGGAGCTGTTTTTT. Translating it yields CATSLAGVNTGELFF. The chain combines TRBV24-1 with TRBJ2-2; 10 nucleotides align to TRBD2. From germline, CDR1 is KGHDR and CDR2 SFDVKD. The CDR3 is made up of 15 amino acids. After removal of 6 bases from V and 1 base from J, the junction contained 1 base not matched to a gene.

This sequence joins TRBV10-3 and TRBJ1-6; D unresolved. V shed 7 bases and J shed 7 bases, with 11 bases lying between them. The CDR3 has 13 residues. CDR1 and CDR2 (germline): ENHRY, SYGVKD. CDR3 loop: CAITGEENSPLHF. CDR3 nucleotide sequence: TGTGCCATCACCGGAGAGGAGAATTCACCCCTCCACTTT.

The V and J genes are TRBV5-1 and TRBJ1-6, with TRBD1 matching over 9 bases. Losses at the gene ends were 4 bases for V and 7 bases for J; bases not matched to a gene: 6. This CDR3 comprises 15 residues. The V gene's germline CDR1 is SGHRS and CDR2 YFSETQ. CDR3 region: CASSGGTGNNSPLHF. The CDR3 bases are TGCGCCAGCAGCGGAGGGACAGGGAACAATTCACCCCTCCACTTT.

DNA of the CDR3: TGTGCCAGCAGCGCGACTGGCGGGAGCTACAATGAGCAGTTCTTC. This encodes CASSATGGSYNEQFF. The rearrangement uses TRBV9 and TRBJ2-1, with 7 bases fitting TRBD2. The germline V gene encodes CDR1 SGDLS and CDR2 YYNGEE. The V gene end was trimmed by 3 bases and the J gene end by 3 bases; junction bases not matched to a gene: 6. The CDR3 has 15 amino acids.

The rearrangement joins TRBV18 to TRBJ2-3; 9 bases are shared with TRBD1. This CDR3 is built from 18 residues. V shed 2 bases and J 1 base; nucleotides not matched to a gene: 10. The germline CDR1 and CDR2 sequences are KGHSH and LQKENI. CDR3 residues: CASSPSQGALGGTDTQYF. The CDR3, as DNA: TGTGCCAGCTCACCATCACAGGGGGCGCTGGGTGGCACAGATACGCAGTATTTT.

The sample holds one count of this clone. The chain couples TRBV11-2 to TRBJ2-5, with a weak D call TRBD2 (6 bases). The V end lost 5 bases, the J end lost 4 bases, and 14 bases lay between the germline ends. The CDR3 loop spans 14 amino acids. CDR1 is SGHAT and CDR2 is FQNNGV in the germline V gene. CDR3 bases: TGTGCCAGCAGCCCGACTAGTGGGTTAGAGACCCAGTACTTC. Protein sequence: CASSPTSGLETQYF.

This rearrangement joins TRBV10-1 to TRBJ2-7; 8 bases line up with TRBD1. Per the germline V gene, CDR1 is WNHNN and CDR2 is SYGVQD (reference sequence). This CDR3 has 17 residues. The ends lost 3 bases at V and 3 bases at J; junction bases unmatched: 13. CDR3 bases: TGCGCCAGCAGTGATTCGGGCTGGGGACAGGATAGCTACGAGCAGTACTTC. Its translation: CASSDSGWGQDSYEQYF.

The chain carries TRBV11-2 and TRBJ2-3; 9 nucleotides line up with TRBD2. The CDR3 is 19 amino acids. J gave up 0 bases and V 2 bases, and 12 bases lay outside the gene matches. CDR1 and CDR2 (germline): SGHAT, FQNNGV. The DNA for the CDR3 is TGTGCCAGCAGCTTATTGGGTAGCGGGAGCCGTTCTAGCACAGATACGCAGTATTTT. This codes for CASSLLGSGSRSSTDTQYF.

This clone was counted between two and nine times. This rearrangement joins TRBV7-8 to TRBJ2-3; 10 nucleotides align to TRBD2. The CDR3 runs 16 residues. V dropped 2 bases and J dropped 1; count of bases not matched to a gene: 3. From germline, CDR1 is SGHVS and CDR2 FQNEAQ. CDR3 loop: CASSLLAGEGTDTQYF. The CDR3 nucleotides read TGTGCCAGCAGCTTACTAGCGGGGGAGGGCACAGATACGCAGTATTTT.

V and J are TRBV30 and TRBJ1-5; 7 bases are a match to TRBD1. Germline CDR1 GTSNPN, CDR2 SVGIG (reference sequence). V shed 4 bases, J shed 3 bases, and the junction held 6 bases outside the gene matches. This CDR3 has 14 amino acids. The CDR3 DNA reads TGTGCCTGGACTAGGGACAGCTTCAATCAGCCCCAGCATTTT. Its protein product is CAWTRDSFNQPQHF.

V is TRBV2 and J is TRBJ2-2; the D gene is possibly TRBD2 (6 bases). The length of the CDR3 is 14 residues. Germline CDR1 is SNHLY and CDR2 is FYNNEI. The germline V and J ends were trimmed by 7 bases and 1 base, with 10 bases remaining between them. CDR3 region: CASTGGMNTGELFF. The DNA for the CDR3 is TGTGCCAGCACCGGAGGGATGAACACCGGGGAGCTGTTTTTT.

J is TRBJ1-5 and V is TRBV27; 11 nucleotides agree with TRBD1. Trimming took 6 bases from V and 6 from J; bases not matched to a gene: 1. The CDR3 loop spans 13 amino acids. The germline V gene encodes CDR1 MNHEY and CDR2 SMNVEV (reference sequence). CDR3 sequence (DNA): TGTGCCAGCAGAGGGACAGGGGGTCAGCCCCAGCATTTT. Translated, it gives CASRGTGGQPQHF.

The V and J genes are TRBV7-9 and TRBJ2-2, with 9 positions matching TRBD1. Germline values: CDR1 SEHNR, CDR2 FQNEAQ (reference sequence). The CDR3 is 18 amino acids. V lost 5 bases, J lost 4 bases, and 14 bases stayed unmatched. CDR3 loop: CASSHGPTGGSGTGELFF. CDR3 DNA sequence: TGTGCCAGCAGCCACGGGCCTACAGGGGGCAGCGGCACCGGGGAGCTGTTTTTT.

The genes are TRBV7-8 and TRBJ1-1, with 8 bases matching TRBD1. Germline CDR1 reads SGHVS; CDR2 reads FQNEAQ. Unmatched junction bases numbered 7, after V lost 4 bases and J lost 3 bases. The CDR3 runs 15 residues. The CDR3 DNA reads TGTGCCAGCAGCTGGACAGGGTCGTCGTACACTGAAGCTTTCTTT. Its protein product is CASSWTGSSYTEAFF.

There are a few counts of this clone. The J gene is TRBJ2-1, the V gene TRBV7-9; 7 bases are shared with TRBD1. The CDR3 sequence is 15 residues long. V lost 5 bases and J lost 6; bases outside the gene matches: 10. Per the germline V gene, CDR1 is SEHNR and CDR2 is FQNEAQ (reference sequence). CDR3 in DNA: TGTGCCAGCAGCCCCAACAGGGGAGTGGGCAATGAGCAGTTCTTC. This codes for CASSPNRGVGNEQFF.

The CDR3 region has the DNA TGTGCCAGCAGCCAGGGGGCAGGTCAGCCCCAGCATTTT. It translates to CASSQGAGQPQHF. The V call is TRBV14, the J call TRBJ1-5; D is possibly TRBD1 (6 bases). The germline V gene encodes CDR1 SGHDN and CDR2 FVKESK. Trimming shortened V by 3 bases and J by 6 bases, and 9 bases separated the two germline ends. The CDR3 has 13 amino acids.

V and J are TRBV9 and TRBJ2-3, with a possible D match to TRBD1 (5 bases). This CDR3 comprises 12 residues. CDR1 and CDR2 (germline): SGDLS, YYNGEE. V shed 0 bases and J shed 6 bases, with 5 bases lying between them. CDR3 sequence: CASSVEGDTQYF. Here the CDR3 DNA reads TGTGCCAGCAGCGTAGAGGGGGATACGCAGTATTTT.

The CDR3 reads CASSLARDTTDTQYF. As DNA, the CDR3 is TGTGCCAGCAGCTTGGCAAGGGACACCACAGATACGCAGTATTTT. The V gene is TRBV5-6, the J gene TRBJ2-3; TRBD1 is a possible D gene (6 bases). The V gene lost 0 bases and the J gene lost 2 bases, with 10 bases spanning the gap. Germline V gives CDR1 SGHDT, CDR2 YYEEEE. The CDR3 sequence is 15 residues long. Looking up the rest from reference TRBV5-6 and TRBJ2-3 gives the full variable domain: DAGVTQSPTHLIKTRGQQVTLRCSPKSGHDTVSWYQQALGQGPQFIFQYYEEEERQRGNFPDRFSGHQFPNYSSELNVNALLLGDSALYLCASSLARDTTDTQYFGPGTRLTVL.

The chain carries TRBV11-2 and TRBJ2-3; D is perhaps TRBD2 (5 bases). V dropped 1 base and J dropped 2 bases, with 10 bases sitting between them. Germline values: CDR1 SGHAT, CDR2 FQNNGV. The CDR3 has 15 amino acids. CDR3 bases: TGTGCCAGCAGCTTAGTTCTAGCAGTCACAGATACGCAGTATTTT. Protein: CASSLVLAVTDTQYF.

The gene calls are TRBV7-6 and TRBJ1-1; D unclear. Germline loops: CDR1 SGHVS, CDR2 FNYEAQ. V lost 5 bases to trimming and J lost 1 base, with 20 bases between them. There are 17 residues in the CDR3. The CDR3 here is CASSAAGRSVGNTEAFF. The CDR3 DNA follows: TGTGCCAGCAGCGCCGCGGGGAGGTCAGTGGGGAACACTGAAGCTTTCTTT.

A note on this clone: Other DNA variants within this sample encode the same CDR3. The chain carries TRBV2 and TRBJ1-1; TRBD1 is a possible D gene (5 bases). Germline lookup yields CDR1 SNHLY and CDR2 FYNNEI. The CDR3 is 13 residues long. V gave up 4 bases and J gave up 5 bases, with 11 bases separating them. DNA for the CDR3: TGTGCCAGCAGTGGGGAGGGGTATACTGAAGCTTTCTTT. Encoded protein: CASSGEGYTEAFF.

The chain recombines TRBV7-9 with TRBJ2-3; the D gene is possibly TRBD1 (6 bases). Trimming removed 0 bases from V and 6 bases from J, with 7 bases in between. Per the germline V gene, CDR1 is SEHNR and CDR2 is FQNEAQ (reference sequence). The CDR3 is 13 residues long. The CDR3 spells CASSLAGADTQYF. CDR3 bases: TGTGCCAGCAGCTTAGCGGGGGCGGATACGCAGTATTTT.

V gene TRBV27 combines with J gene TRBJ2-5; 7 nucleotides match TRBD1. Per the germline V gene, CDR1 is MNHEY and CDR2 is SMNVEV (reference sequence). CDR3 size: 15 residues. With V trimmed by 6 bases and J by 4 bases, 11 bases remained unmatched. The CDR3, as DNA: TGTGCCAGCAGCCAATCCCCGGACAGGAGAGAGACCCAGTACTTC. It encodes CASSQSPDRRETQYF.

The CDR3 is CARSGGGASVAETQYF. Written as DNA, the CDR3 is TGTGCCCGGTCAGGCGGGGGGGCTTCGGTTGCAGAGACCCAGTACTTC. The gene calls are TRBV30 and TRBJ2-5; TRBD2 aligns across 9 bases. Germline CDR1 reads GTSNPN; CDR2 reads SVGIG (reference sequence). V lost 8 bases to trimming and J lost 4 bases; unmatched junction nucleotides: 17. The CDR3 consists of 16 residues.